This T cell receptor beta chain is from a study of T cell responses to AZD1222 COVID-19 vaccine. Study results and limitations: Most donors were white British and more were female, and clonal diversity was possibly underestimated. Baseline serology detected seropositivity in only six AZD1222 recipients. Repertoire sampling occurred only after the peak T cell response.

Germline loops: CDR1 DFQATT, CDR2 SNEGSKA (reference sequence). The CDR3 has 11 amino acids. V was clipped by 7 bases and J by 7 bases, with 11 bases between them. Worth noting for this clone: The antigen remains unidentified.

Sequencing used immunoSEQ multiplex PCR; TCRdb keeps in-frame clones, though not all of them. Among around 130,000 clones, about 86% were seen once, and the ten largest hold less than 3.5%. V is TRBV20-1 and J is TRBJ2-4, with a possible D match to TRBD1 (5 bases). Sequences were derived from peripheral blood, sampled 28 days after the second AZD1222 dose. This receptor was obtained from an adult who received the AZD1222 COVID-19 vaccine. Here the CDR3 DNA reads TGCAGTGTGACTGGGGCGAACATTCAGTACTTC. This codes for CSVTGANIQYF.